The clone carrying this TCR beta chain was picked up many times. This record belongs to a study of naive and memory T cell subsets. CD8 T cells were positively selected from what remained after CD4 positive selection. Two oligonucleotides, mixed equimolar, formed the beta constant-region primer covering TRBC1 and TRBC2. Ligated cDNA was amplified by four rounds of PCR with nested alpha and beta constant-region primers and SP2. MiXCR, applied by TCRdb to the UMI-ligation and nested PCR reads, yields one record per CDR3 protein. The table records about 17,000 distinct CDR3 sequences, around 8.2% of them present only once. CDR3 length equals 15 residues. V dropped 6 bases and J dropped 6 bases, with 17 bases sitting between them.

Sequenced sample: central memory CD8+ T cells from blood. V gene TRBV12-3 or TRBV12-4 combines with J gene TRBJ2-2; perhaps TRBD2 as D (6 bases). The TCR originated in a human donor in good health. The DNA of the CDR3 is TGTGCCAGCAGCTTTCCAGGCGGGGAGGCCGGGGAGCTGTTTTTT. Protein sequence: CASSFPGGEAGELFF.